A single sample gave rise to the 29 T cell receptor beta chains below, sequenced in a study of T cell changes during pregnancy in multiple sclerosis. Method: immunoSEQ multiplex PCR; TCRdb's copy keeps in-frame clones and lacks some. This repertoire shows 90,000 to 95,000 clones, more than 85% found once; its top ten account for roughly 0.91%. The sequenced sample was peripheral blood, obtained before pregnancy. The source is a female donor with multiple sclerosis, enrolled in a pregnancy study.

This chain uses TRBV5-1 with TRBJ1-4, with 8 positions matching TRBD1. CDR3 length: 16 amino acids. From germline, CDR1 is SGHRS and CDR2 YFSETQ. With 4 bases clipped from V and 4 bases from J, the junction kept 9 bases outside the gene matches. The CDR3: CASSPDGRGLNEKLFF. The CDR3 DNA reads TGCGCCAGCAGCCCCGACGGCAGGGGGCTTAATGAAAAACTGTTTTTT.

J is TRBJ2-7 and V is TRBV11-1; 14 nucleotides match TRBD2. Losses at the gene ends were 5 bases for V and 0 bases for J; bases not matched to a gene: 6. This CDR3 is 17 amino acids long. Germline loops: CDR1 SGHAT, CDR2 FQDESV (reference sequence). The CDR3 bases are TGTGCCAGCAGCAAGGGACTAGCGGGGGAAAGCTCCTACGAGCAGTACTTC. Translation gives CASSKGLAGESSYEQYF.

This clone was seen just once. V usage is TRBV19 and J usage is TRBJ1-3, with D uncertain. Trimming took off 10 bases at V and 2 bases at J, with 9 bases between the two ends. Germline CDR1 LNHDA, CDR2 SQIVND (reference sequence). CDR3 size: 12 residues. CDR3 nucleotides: TGTGCCACCGCGCTTACTGGAAACACCATATATTTT. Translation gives CATALTGNTIYF.

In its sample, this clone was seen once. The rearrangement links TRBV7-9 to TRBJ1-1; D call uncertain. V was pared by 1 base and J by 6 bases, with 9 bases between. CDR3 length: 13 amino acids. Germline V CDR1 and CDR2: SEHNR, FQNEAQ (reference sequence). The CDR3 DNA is TGTGCCAGCAGCTTAGGGCAGGTTCCTGAAGCTTTCTTT. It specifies CASSLGQVPEAFF.

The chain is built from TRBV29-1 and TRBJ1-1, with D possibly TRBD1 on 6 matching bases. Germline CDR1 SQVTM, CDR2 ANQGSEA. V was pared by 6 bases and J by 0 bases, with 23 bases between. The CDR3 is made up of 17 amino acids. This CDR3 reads CSVAALIWDNLNTEAFF. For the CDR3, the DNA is TGCAGCGTCGCCGCTTTAATTTGGGACAATTTGAACACTGAAGCTTTCTTT.

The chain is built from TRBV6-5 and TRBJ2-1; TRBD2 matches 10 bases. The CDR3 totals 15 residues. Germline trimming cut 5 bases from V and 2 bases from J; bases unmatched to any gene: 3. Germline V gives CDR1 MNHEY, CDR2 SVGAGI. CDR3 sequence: CASSTLAGPYNEQFF. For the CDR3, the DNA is TGTGCCAGCAGTACACTAGCGGGGCCCTACAATGAGCAGTTCTTC.

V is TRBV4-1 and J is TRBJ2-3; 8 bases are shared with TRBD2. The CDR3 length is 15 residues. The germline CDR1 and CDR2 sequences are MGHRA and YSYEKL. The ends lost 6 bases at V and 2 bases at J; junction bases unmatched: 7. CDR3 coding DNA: TGCGCCAGCAGTCCCGGACTAGCTGTCACAGATACGCAGTATTTT. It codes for CASSPGLAVTDTQYF.

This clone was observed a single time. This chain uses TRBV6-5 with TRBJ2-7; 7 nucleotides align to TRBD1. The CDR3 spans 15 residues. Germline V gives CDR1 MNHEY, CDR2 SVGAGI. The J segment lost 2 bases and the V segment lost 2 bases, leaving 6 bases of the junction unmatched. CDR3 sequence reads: CASSYMRQGPYEQYF. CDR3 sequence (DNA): TGTGCCAGCAGTTACATGAGACAGGGTCCCTACGAGCAGTACTTC.

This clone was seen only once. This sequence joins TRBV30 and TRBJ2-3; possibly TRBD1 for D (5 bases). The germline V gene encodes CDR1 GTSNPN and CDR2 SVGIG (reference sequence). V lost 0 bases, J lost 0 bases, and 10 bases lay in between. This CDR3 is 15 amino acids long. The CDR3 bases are TGTGCCTGGAGTGTAGGGGCCCATAGCACAGATACGCAGTATTTT. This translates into CAWSVGAHSTDTQYF.

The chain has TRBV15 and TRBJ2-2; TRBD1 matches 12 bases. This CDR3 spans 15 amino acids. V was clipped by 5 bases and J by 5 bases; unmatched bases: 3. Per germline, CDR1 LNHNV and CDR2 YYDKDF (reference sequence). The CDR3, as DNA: TGTGCCACCAGCCAGGGACAGGGGGCAACCGGGGAGCTGTTTTTT. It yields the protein CATSQGQGATGELFF.

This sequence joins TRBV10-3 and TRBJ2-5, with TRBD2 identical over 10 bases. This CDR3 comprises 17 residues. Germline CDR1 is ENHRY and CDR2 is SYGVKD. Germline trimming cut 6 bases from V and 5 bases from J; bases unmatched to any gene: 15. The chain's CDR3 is CAIREGLAGAVLETQYF. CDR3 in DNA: TGTGCCATCAGGGAAGGGCTAGCGGGGGCCGTGTTGGAGACCCAGTACTTC.

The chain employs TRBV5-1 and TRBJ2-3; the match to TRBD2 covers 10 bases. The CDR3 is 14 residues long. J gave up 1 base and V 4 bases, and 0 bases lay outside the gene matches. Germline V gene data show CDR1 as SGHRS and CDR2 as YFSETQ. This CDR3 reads CASSGTSGTDTQYF. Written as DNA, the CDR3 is TGCGCCAGCAGCGGGACTAGCGGCACAGATACGCAGTATTTT. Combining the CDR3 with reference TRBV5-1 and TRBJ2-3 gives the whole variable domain KAGVTQTPRYLIKTRGQQVTLSCSPISGHRSVSWYQQTPGQGLQFLFEYFSETQRNKGNFPGRFSGRQFSNSRSEMNVSTLELGDSALYLCASSGTSGTDTQYFGPGTRLTVL.

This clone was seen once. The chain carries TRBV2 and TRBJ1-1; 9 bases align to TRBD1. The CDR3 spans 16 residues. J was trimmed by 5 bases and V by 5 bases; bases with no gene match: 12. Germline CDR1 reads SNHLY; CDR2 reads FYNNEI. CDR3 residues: CASSFSLTGGETEAFF. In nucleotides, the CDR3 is TGTGCCAGCAGTTTCTCCCTGACAGGGGGGGAGACTGAAGCTTTCTTT.

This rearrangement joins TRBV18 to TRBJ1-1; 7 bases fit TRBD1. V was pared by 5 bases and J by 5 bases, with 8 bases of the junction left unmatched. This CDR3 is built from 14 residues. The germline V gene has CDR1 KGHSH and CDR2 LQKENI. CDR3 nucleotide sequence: TGTGCCAGCTCAACGACAGGGTCACGGACTGAAGCTTTCTTT. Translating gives CASSTTGSRTEAFF.

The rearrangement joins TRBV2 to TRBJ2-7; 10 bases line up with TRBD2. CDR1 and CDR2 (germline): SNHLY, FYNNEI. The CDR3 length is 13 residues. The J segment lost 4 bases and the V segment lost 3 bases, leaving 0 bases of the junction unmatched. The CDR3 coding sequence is TGTGCCAGCAGTGATAGCGGGAGGTACGAGCAGTACTTC. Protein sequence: CASSDSGRYEQYF.

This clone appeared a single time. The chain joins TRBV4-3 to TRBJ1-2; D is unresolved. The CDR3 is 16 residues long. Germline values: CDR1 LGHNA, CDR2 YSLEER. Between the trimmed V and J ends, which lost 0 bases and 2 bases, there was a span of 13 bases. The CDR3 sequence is CASSQEVQAGNYGYTF. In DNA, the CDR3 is TGCGCCAGCAGCCAAGAAGTCCAGGCGGGGAACTATGGCTACACCTTC.

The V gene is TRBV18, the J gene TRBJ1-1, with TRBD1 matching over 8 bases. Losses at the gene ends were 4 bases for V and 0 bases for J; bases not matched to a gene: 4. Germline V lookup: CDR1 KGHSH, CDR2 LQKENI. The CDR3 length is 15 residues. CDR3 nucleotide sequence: TGTGCCAGCTCACTTGACAGGGGATTGAACACTGAAGCTTTCTTT. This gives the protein CASSLDRGLNTEAFF. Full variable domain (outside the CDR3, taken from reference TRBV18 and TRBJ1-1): NAGVMQNPRHLVRRRGQEARLRCSPMKGHSHVYWYRQLPEEGLKFMVYLQKENIIDESGMPKERFSAEFPKEGPSILRIQQVVRGDSAAYFCASSLDRGLNTEAFFGQGTRLTVV.

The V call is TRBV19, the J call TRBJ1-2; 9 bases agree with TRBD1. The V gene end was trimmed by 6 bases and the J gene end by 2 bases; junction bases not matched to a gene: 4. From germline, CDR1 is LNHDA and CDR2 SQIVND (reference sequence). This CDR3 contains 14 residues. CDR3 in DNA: TGTGCCAGTAGCCGAGGGACAGGGAACTATGGCTACACCTTC. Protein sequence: CASSRGTGNYGYTF.

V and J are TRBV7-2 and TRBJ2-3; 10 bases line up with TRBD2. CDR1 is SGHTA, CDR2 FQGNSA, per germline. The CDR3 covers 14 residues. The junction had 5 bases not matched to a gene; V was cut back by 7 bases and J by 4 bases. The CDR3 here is CASTLAGAADTQYF. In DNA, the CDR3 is TGTGCCAGCACTCTAGCGGGAGCGGCAGATACGCAGTATTTT.

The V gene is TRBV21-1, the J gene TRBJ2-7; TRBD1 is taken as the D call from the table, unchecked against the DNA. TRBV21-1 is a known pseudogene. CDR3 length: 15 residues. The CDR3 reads CASSKGGQPDREQYF. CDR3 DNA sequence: TGTGCCAGCAGCAAAGGGGGGCAGCCAGACCGCGAGCAGTACTTC.

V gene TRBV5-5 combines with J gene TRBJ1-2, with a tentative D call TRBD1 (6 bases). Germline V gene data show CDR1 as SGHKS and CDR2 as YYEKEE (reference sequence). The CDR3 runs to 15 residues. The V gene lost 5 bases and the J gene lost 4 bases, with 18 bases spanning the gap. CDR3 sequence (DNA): TGTGCCAGCAGTCAACAGGGAATCTCTTTCTATGGCTACACCTTC. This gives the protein CASSQQGISFYGYTF. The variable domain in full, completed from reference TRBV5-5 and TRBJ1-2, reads DAGVTQSPTHLIKTRGQQVTLRCSPISGHKSVSWYQQVLGQGPQFIFQYYEKEERGRGNFPDRFSARQFPNYSSELNVNALLLGDSALYLCASSQQGISFYGYTFGSGTRLTVV.

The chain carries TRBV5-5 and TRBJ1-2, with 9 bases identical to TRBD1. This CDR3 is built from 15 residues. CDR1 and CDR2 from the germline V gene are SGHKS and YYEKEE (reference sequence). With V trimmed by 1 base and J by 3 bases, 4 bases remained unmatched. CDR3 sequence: CASSLTGGADYGYTF. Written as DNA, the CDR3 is TGTGCCAGCAGCTTGACAGGGGGCGCAGACTATGGCTACACCTTC. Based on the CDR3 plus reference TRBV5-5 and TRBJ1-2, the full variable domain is DAGVTQSPTHLIKTRGQQVTLRCSPISGHKSVSWYQQVLGQGPQFIFQYYEKEERGRGNFPDRFSARQFPNYSSELNVNALLLGDSALYLCASSLTGGADYGYTFGSGTRLTVV.

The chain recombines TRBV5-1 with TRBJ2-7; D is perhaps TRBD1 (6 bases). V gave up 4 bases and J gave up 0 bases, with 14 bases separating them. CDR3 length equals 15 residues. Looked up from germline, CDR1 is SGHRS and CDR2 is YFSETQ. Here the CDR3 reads CASSPGHWSSYEQYF. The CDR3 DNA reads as TGCGCCAGCAGCCCGGGACACTGGAGCTCCTACGAGCAGTACTTC.

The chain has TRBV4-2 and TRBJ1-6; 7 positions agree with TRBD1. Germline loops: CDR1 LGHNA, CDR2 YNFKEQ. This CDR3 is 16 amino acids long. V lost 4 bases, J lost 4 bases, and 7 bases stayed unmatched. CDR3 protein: CASSLLGTDYNSPLHF. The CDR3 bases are TGTGCCAGCAGCCTCCTAGGGACAGATTATAATTCACCCCTCCACTTT.

CDR3 sequence: CASSLAAGAVDTEAFF. The CDR3 DNA reads as TGTGCCAGCAGTTTGGCGGCGGGGGCGGTTGACACTGAAGCTTTCTTT. The gene calls are TRBV27 and TRBJ1-1; the D gene is possibly TRBD1 (6 bases). CDR3 length equals 16 residues. V was clipped by 3 bases and J by 3 bases, with 17 bases between them. CDR1 and CDR2 (germline): MNHEY, SMNVEV (reference sequence).

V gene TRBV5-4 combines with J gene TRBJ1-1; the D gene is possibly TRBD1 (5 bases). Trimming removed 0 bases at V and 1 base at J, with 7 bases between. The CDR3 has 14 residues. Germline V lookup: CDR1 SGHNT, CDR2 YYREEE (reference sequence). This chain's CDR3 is CASSLEGPNTEAFF. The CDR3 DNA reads TGTGCCAGCAGCTTGGAGGGGCCGAACACTGAAGCTTTCTTT.

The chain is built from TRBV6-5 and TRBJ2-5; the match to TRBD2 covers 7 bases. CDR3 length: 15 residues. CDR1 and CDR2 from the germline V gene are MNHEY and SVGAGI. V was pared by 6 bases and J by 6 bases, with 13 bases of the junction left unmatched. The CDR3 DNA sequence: TGTGCCAGCAGGGACTCCGGGACTACCGAGAAGACCCAGTACTTC. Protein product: CASRDSGTTEKTQYF.

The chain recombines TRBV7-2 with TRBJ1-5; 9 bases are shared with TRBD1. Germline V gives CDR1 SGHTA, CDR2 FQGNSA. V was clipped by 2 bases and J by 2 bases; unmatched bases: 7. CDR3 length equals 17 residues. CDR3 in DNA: TGTGCCAGCAGCTTATCGGGACAGGGATTTGGCAATCAGCCCCAGCATTTT. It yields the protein CASSLSGQGFGNQPQHF. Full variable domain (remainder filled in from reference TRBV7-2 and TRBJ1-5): GAGVSQSPSNKVTEKGKDVELRCDPISGHTALYWYRQSLGQGLEFLIYFQGNSAPDKSGLPSDRFSAERTGGSVSTLTIQRTQQEDSAVYLCASSLSGQGFGNQPQHFGDGTRLSIL.

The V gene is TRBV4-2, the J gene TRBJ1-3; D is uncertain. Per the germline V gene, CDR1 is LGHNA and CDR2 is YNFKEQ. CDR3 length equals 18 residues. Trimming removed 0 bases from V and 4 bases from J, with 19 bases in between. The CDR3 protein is CASSQDEAGSIGGNTIYF. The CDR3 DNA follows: TGTGCCAGCAGCCAAGATGAAGCAGGCTCTATTGGAGGAAACACCATATATTTT.